This paragraph reports one T cell receptor beta chain. These data belong to a study of blood T cell repertoires in COVID-19. Turning to the study itself: The United States, Italy and Spain supplied acute and convalescent COVID-19 samples. T cells, B-cell-depleted T cells, or PBMCs provided the cDNA or gDNA that served as material.

The CDR3 covers 13 residues. Trimming pared 1 base from V and 3 bases from J, leaving 6 bases between. Original processing methods: Using reference gene primer amplification, nucleated cell counts were estimated. Using immunoSEQ multiplex PCR, the repertoire was profiled, and TCRdb retains in-frame clones only, with some absent. Clone size and V and J calls were adopted from that table, with D and trimming inferred from the DNA. The sample lists roughly 110,000 clones, over 80% occurring once. Sequenced sample: peripheral blood. This sequence was found in a woman in her 70s with acute or convalescent COVID-19. This chain links TRBV12-3 or TRBV12-4 with TRBJ1-2; D is ambiguous. CDR3 sequence: CASSLDGDYGYTF. The DNA of the CDR3 is TGTGCCAGCAGTTTAGACGGAGACTATGGCTACACCTTC.